This TCR beta chain was captured in a study of blood T cell repertoires in COVID-19. Allocation to cohorts depended on clinical history reported by the participants. The repertoire was sequenced with immunoSEQ multiplex PCR; TCRdb's copy has only in-frame clones and lacks some. The sample lists about 180,000 clones; about 80% were seen once. The germline V gene has CDR1 SGHRS and CDR2 YFSETQ. This CDR3 has 15 amino acids. V was clipped by 4 bases and J by 2 bases, with 13 bases between them. The sample was PBMCs or T cells enriched from blood (not recorded which). This rearrangement joins TRBV5-1 to TRBJ1-3; D perhaps matches TRBD1 (6 bases). This clonotype originated in a man in his 60s who had been exposed to COVID-19. CDR3 residues: CASSESPGAGNTIYF. The CDR3 region has the DNA TGCGCCAGCAGCGAGTCCCCAGGGGCTGGAAACACCATATATTTT.